These T cell receptor beta chains were read from a single sample in a study of blood T cell repertoires in COVID-19. TCRdb keeps only in-frame clones here, not all; method: immunoSEQ multiplex PCR. The data show around 400,000 clones, 87% seen once. Sequencing used peripheral blood. The receptors were gathered from a woman aged 55-70 years with COVID-19, enrolled during active disease. CDR3s include the opening cysteine and the closing phenylalanine or tryptophan. D genes are given only for firm matches. For some rows the clone size is stated as once, few or many, or as a class when expanded; others skip it.

V	J	size	D	DNA	CDR3
TRBV5-1	TRBJ2-5	-	TRBD1	TGCGCCAGCAGCTTTCAGCCAGGGGGATCAGAGACCCAGTACTTC	CASSFQPGGSETQYF
TRBV10-3	TRBJ2-3	once	TRBD2	TGTGCCATCAGTGAGCGGGGGGTAGATACGCAGTATTTT	CAISERGVDTQYF
TRBV5-5	TRBJ2-2	-	-	TGTGCCAGCAGCTGGGCTTTTGCGGGGGCCAACACCGGGGAGCTGTTTTTT	CASSWAFAGANTGELFF
TRBV6-5	TRBJ2-7	-	TRBD1	TGTGCCAGCAGTTACACCCGGACAGGACTCTACGAGCAGTACTTC	CASSYTRTGLYEQYF
TRBV19	TRBJ2-5	-	-	TGTGCCAGTAGTATAGAGTTGCGGGGGCAGACCCAGTACTTC	CASSIELRGQTQYF
TRBV30	TRBJ1-5	-	TRBD1	TGTGCCTATCCCGGGACAGTGCTTCAGCCCCAGCATTTT	CAYPGTVLQPQHF
TRBV27	TRBJ2-1	-	-	TGTGCCAGCAGTTTTTTGGGGCCCTACAATGAGCAGTTCTTC	CASSFLGPYNEQFF
TRBV2	TRBJ1-3	-	-	TGTGCCAGCAGGGCCACAGGGATAAGCTCTGGAAACACCATATATTTT	CASRATGISSGNTIYF
TRBV6-5	TRBJ2-7	-	-	TGTGCCAGCAGTTACTCTAGGGCAGGGTCCTACGAGCAGTACTTC	CASSYSRAGSYEQYF
TRBV7-9	TRBJ2-7	few	-	TGTGCCAGCAGCGCCGACAGGAACCACGAGCAGTACTTC	CASSADRNHEQYF
TRBV9	TRBJ2-1	-	TRBD2	TGTGCCAGCAGCGCCACTCCGGCGGCGGGGGATCGGAATGAGCAGTTCTTC	CASSATPAAGDRNEQFF
TRBV24-1	TRBJ2-7	-	-	TGTGCCACCAGTGATTGGGGTGGGACACCGAGCTCCTACGAGCAGTACTTC	CATSDWGGTPSSYEQYF
TRBV28	TRBJ2-3	-	-	TGTGCCAGCAGTCTGATGGCGGCGGCAGATACGCAGTATTTT	CASSLMAAADTQYF
TRBV6-5	TRBJ2-7	-	-	TGTGCCAGCAGTTACGGTGGGACATTCAGCTCCTACGAGCAGTACTTC	CASSYGGTFSSYEQYF
TRBV4-2	TRBJ2-3	-	TRBD1	TGTGCCAGCAGCCGGGCCGGGACAGGGGCCACAGATACGCAGTATTTT	CASSRAGTGATDTQYF
TRBV18	TRBJ2-6	-	TRBD1	TGTGCCAGCTCTCAACAATCTAAGACAGGGGTGTCTGGGGCCAACGTCCTGACTTTC	CASSQQSKTGVSGANVLTF
TRBV27	TRBJ2-7	-	TRBD1	TGTGCCAGCAGTTTCTTCTCCGGGACAGCCCGATACGAGCAGTACTTC	CASSFFSGTARYEQYF
TRBV6-5	TRBJ2-1	-	TRBD2	TGTGCCAGCAGTTACTCCGGGACTAGCGGTGACAATGAGCAGTTCTTC	CASSYSGTSGDNEQFF
TRBV10-3	TRBJ2-5	-	-	TGTGCCATCAGTGACGGAGGGGCCCAAGAGACCCAGTACTTC	CAISDGGAQETQYF
TRBV18	TRBJ1-4	-	-	TGTGCCAGCTCCCCGTTAGAAAATGAAAAACTGTTTTTT	CASSPLENEKLFF
TRBV18	TRBJ1-5	-	-	TGTGCCAGCTCACCTGGCGACACGCGGGGTCAGCCCCAGCATTTT	CASSPGDTRGQPQHF
TRBV5-1	TRBJ2-6	-	-	TGCGCCAGCAGCTTGGGGAGCTCTGGGGCCAACGTCCTGACTTTC	CASSLGSSGANVLTF
TRBV5-1	TRBJ1-5	-	-	TGCGCCAGCAGCTTGGACGGAGGGGCCAATCAGCCCCAGCATTTT	CASSLDGGANQPQHF
TRBV7-9	TRBJ1-2	few	-	TGTGCCAGCAGCTTATTCCCCCGTGAACAGGCGGCCTTCACCTTC	CASSLFPREQAAFTF
TRBV10-1	TRBJ1-6	-	-	TGCGCCAGCAGTGAGTCTCGTAGAAATTCACCCCTCCACTTT	CASSESRRNSPLHF
TRBV5-6	TRBJ1-5	-	-	TGTGCCAGCAGCTTGGGTAACGGGCAGCCCCAGCATTTT	CASSLGNGQPQHF